This is a list of T cell receptor beta chains from one sample in a study of cytotoxic CD8 clonotypes in ibrutinib-treated CLL. Repertoires were generated with immunoSEQ multiplex PCR, while TCRdb's copy carries only in-frame clones and drops some. The sample shows 200,000 to 250,000 clones, 65% to 80% of them seen only once. This specimen consisted of PBMCs, obtained after 12 months of ibrutinib treatment. All receptors come from a human donor with chronic lymphocytic leukemia. Each CDR3 is given with its conserved first and last residue. D genes are given only for firm matches. Rows may omit the clone size; those that give it use once, few, many or a size class.

j_gene | v_gene | d_gene | abundance | CDR3nt | CDR3aa
TRBJ2-1 | TRBV11-2 | - | few | TGTGCCAGCAGCTTAGTAATCGGGAACTACAATGAGCAGTTCTTC | CASSLVIGNYNEQFF
TRBJ1-5 | TRBV5-5 | - | - | TGTGCCAGCAGCTTCGGGGTCCGTCAGCCCCAGCATTTT | CASSFGVRQPQHF
TRBJ2-1 | TRBV18 | TRBD2 | - | TGTGCCAGCTCACCTCCCGGACTAGCGGGAGTTGAGCAGTTCTTC | CASSPPGLAGVEQFF
TRBJ1-2 | TRBV5-6 | - | - | TGTGCCAGCAGCTTTGTGGGGACCGTCTATGGCTACACCTTC | CASSFVGTVYGYTF
TRBJ2-1 | TRBV4-3 | - | - | TGCGCCAGCAGCCAAACAAGTCAGACCGATCAGTTCTTC | CASSQTSQTDQFF
TRBJ1-1 | TRBV5-1 | TRBD1 | - | TGCGCCAGCAGCCGTCTCCGGGACAGGGCCAGTGAAGCTTTCTTT | CASSRLRDRASEAFF
TRBJ2-2 | TRBV4-3 | TRBD1 | - | TGCGCCAGCAGCCCGAGGCCGGGACAGAGCTACACCGGGGAGCTGTTTTTT | CASSPRPGQSYTGELFF
TRBJ2-7 | TRBV5-1 | TRBD2 | - | TGCGCCAGCAGCTTGGCAGCGGGGAGGTCTTACGAGCAGTACTTC | CASSLAAGRSYEQYF
TRBJ2-2 | TRBV6-5 | TRBD2 | few | TGTGCCAGCAGTTACTTGACTAGCGGGCGAACCGGGGAGCTGTTTTTT | CASSYLTSGRTGELFF
TRBJ2-2 | TRBV7-2 | - | - | TGTGCCAGCAGCTTTACACTAACCGGGGAGCTGTTTTTT | CASSFTLTGELFF
TRBJ2-2 | TRBV18 | - | once | TGTGCCAGCTCGAGCGGGACATCGAACACCGGGGAGCTGTTTTTT | CASSSGTSNTGELFF
TRBJ1-2 | TRBV29-1 | TRBD1 | many | TGCAGCGTTGAAGGTACAGGGGGCATCTATGGCTACACCTTC | CSVEGTGGIYGYTF
TRBJ2-1 | TRBV28 | TRBD1 | - | TGTGCCAGCAGCCCCGACAGGGGCAGGTGGTTCTTC | CASSPDRGRWFF
TRBJ2-1 | TRBV7-9 | - | - | TGTGCCAGCAGCCTCAGCGCCTACAATGAGCAGTTCTTC | CASSLSAYNEQFF
TRBJ2-1 | TRBV10-3 | TRBD2 | - | TGTGCCATCAGTGAGAGTGAGACTAGCGGGCGCAATGAGCAGTTCTTC | CAISESETSGRNEQFF
TRBJ1-1 | TRBV29-1 | - | - | TGCAGCGTATCGGACGGTAACACTGAAGCTTTCTTT | CSVSDGNTEAFF
TRBJ2-3 | TRBV7-9 | - | - | TGTGCCAGCGACCAGAACACAGATACGCAGTATTTT | CASDQNTDTQYF
TRBJ2-7 | TRBV2 | TRBD2 | - | TGTGCCAGCTATCGCTCGGCGGGGGGGTCCTACGAGCAGTACTTC | CASYRSAGGSYEQYF
TRBJ1-5 | TRBV6-1 | TRBD1 | - | TGTGCCAGCAGTGAAAGGGTGGGAGACAGGGTCAATCAGCCCCAGCATTTT | CASSERVGDRVNQPQHF
TRBJ1-2 | TRBV27 | TRBD1 | - | TGTGCCAGCAAGACGAGGACAGGGAACGACTATGGCTACACCTTC | CASKTRTGNDYGYTF
TRBJ1-3 | TRBV29-1 | - | - | TGCAGCGTTGCACAGGGTTCTGGAAACACCATATATTTT | CSVAQGSGNTIYF
TRBJ2-3 | TRBV6-5 | - | once | TGTGCCAGCAGTTACGGGGCGCAGGGGAGGGCAGATACGCAGTATTTT | CASSYGAQGRADTQYF